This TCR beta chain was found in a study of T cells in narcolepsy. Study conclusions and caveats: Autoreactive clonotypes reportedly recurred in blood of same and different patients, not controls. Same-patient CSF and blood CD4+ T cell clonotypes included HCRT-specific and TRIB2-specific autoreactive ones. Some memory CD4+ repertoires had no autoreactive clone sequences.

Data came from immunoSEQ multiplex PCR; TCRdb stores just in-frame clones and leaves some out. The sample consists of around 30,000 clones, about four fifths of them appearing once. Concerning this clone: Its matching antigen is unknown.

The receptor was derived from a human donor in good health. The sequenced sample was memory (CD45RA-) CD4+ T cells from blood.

The DNA of the CDR3 is TGTGCCAGCAGCTTGCTGGGACAACAGAACACTGAAGCTTTCTTT. Protein sequence: CASSLLGQQNTEAFF. V is TRBV11-3 and J is TRBJ1-1, with D maybe TRBD1 (6 bases). This CDR3 comprises 15 residues. Trimming left V 3 bases short and J 1 base short, with 12 bases between. Germline assignment: CDR1 SGHNT and CDR2 YENEEA. Full variable domain (outside the CDR3, taken from reference TRBV11-3 and TRBJ1-1): EAGVVQSPRYKIIEKKQPVAFWCNPISGHNTLYWYLQNLGQGPELLIRYENEEAVDDSQLPKDRFSAERLKGVDSTLKIQPAELGDSAVYLCASSLLGQQNTEAFFGQGTRLTVV.